The entry that follows covers one TCR beta chain sequence. Its antigen is not known. The entry originates in a study of cytomegalovirus exposure and HLA in healthy donors. Only in-frame clones appear in the TCRdb table, and some are missing; sequencing was by immunoSEQ multiplex PCR. The sample has roughly 250,000 clones; approximately 86% are singletons. The CDR3 sequence is 14 residues long. Germline V gene sequence: CDR1 SGHTA, CDR2 FQGTGA. The trim removed 5 bases at V and 2 bases at J, leaving 3 bases unmatched. Study-wide results and caveats: The tendency of first-cohort TCR clusters to co-occur in the 90 to 150 validation repertoires was the finding of a later analysis. Cytomegalovirus association was listed for about 150 TCR beta chains.

The receptor was derived from a woman aged 25 to 45 in good health and CMV-seropositive. This chain joins TRBV7-3 and TRBJ2-7, with TRBD1 matching over 10 bases. Sequencing input: PBMCs. The CDR3 region has the DNA TGTGCCAGCAGCCAGACAGGGGGCGCCTACGAGCAGTACTTC. Translated, it gives CASSQTGGAYEQYF.